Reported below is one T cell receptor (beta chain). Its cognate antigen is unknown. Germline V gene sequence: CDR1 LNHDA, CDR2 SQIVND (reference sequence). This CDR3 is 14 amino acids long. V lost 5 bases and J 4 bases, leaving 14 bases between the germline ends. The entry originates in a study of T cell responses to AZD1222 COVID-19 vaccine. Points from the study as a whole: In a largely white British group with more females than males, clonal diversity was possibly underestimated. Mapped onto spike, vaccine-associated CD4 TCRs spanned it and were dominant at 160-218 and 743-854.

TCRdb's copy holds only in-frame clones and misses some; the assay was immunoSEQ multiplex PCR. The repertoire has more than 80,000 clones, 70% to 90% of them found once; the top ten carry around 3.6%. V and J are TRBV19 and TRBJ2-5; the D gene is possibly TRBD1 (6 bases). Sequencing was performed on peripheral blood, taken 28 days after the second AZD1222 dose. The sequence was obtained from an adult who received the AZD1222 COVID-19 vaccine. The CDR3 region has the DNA TGTGCCAGTAGTGCTACAGGGATTCCAGAGACCCAGTACTTC. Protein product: CASSATGIPETQYF.